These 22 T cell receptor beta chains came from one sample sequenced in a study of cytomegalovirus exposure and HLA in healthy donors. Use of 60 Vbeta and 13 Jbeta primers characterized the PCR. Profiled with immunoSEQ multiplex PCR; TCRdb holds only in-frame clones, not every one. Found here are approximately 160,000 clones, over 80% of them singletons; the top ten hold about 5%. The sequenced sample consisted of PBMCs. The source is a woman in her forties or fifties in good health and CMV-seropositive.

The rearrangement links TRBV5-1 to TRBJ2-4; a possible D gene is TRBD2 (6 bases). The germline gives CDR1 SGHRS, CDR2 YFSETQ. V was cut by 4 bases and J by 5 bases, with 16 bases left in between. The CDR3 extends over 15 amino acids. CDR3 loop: CASSAPWGVENIQYF. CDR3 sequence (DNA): TGCGCCAGCAGCGCCCCTTGGGGGGTAGAAAACATTCAGTACTTC.

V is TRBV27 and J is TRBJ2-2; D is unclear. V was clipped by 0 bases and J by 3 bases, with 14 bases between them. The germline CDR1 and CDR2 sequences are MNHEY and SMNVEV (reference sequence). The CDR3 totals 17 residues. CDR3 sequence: CASSLSYWALDTGELFF. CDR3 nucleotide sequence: TGTGCCAGCAGTTTATCGTATTGGGCGTTGGACACCGGGGAGCTGTTTTTT.

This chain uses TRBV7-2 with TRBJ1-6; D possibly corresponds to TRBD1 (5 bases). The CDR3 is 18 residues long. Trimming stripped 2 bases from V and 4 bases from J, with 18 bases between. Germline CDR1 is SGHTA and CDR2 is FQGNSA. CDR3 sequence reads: CASSLFSPGSQYNSPLHF. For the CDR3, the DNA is TGTGCCAGCAGCTTATTTTCCCCAGGGTCGCAATATAATTCACCCCTCCACTTT.

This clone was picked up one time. As DNA, the CDR3 is TGCGCCAGCAGCTGGGACAGGGGATTTACTGAAGCTTTCTTT. Its protein product is CASSWDRGFTEAFF. The V call is TRBV5-1, the J call TRBJ1-1; the match to TRBD1 covers 10 bases. V was pared by 3 bases and J by 5 bases, with 4 bases of the junction left unmatched. Germline V gene lookup returns CDR1 SGHRS and CDR2 YFSETQ. The CDR3 runs to 14 residues.

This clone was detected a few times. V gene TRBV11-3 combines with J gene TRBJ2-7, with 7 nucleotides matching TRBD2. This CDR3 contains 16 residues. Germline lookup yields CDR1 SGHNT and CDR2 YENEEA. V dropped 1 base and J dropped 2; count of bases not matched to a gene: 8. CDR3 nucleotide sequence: TGTGCCAGCAGCTTAGGGGGCGGGAGCGCCGCCTACGAGCAGTACTTC. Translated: CASSLGGGSAAYEQYF.

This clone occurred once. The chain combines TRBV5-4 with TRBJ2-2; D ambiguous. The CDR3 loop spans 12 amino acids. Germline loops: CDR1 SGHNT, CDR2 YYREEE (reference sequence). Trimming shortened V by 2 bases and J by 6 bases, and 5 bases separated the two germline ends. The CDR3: CASSFTPGELFF. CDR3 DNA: TGTGCCAGCAGCTTTACTCCCGGGGAGCTGTTTTTT.

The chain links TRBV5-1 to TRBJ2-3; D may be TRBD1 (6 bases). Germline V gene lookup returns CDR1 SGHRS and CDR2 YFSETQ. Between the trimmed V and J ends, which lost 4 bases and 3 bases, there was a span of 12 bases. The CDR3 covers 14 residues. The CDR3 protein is CASSNPDRTDTQYF. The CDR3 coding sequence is TGCGCCAGCAGCAACCCCGACAGGACAGATACGCAGTATTTT.

The CDR3 sequence: CSVDEARDEQFF. CDR3 bases: TGCAGCGTGGATGAGGCCCGGGATGAGCAGTTCTTC. This chain connects TRBV29-1 to TRBJ2-1; no reliable D call. Trimming stripped 6 bases from V and 8 bases from J, with 14 bases between. This CDR3 is built from 12 residues. Germline-derived CDR1 and CDR2 are SQVTM and ANQGSEA.

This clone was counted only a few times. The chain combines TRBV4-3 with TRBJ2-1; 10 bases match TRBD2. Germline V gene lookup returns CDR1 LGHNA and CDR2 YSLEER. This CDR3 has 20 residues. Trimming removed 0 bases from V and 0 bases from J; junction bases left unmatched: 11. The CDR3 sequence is CASSQEAIASGSGSYNEQFF. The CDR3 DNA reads TGCGCCAGCAGCCAAGAGGCAATAGCTAGCGGGAGTGGCTCCTACAATGAGCAGTTCTTC.

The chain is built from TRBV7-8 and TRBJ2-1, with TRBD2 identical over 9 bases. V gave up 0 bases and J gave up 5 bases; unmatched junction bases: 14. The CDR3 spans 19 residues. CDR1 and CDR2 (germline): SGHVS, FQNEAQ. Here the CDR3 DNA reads TGTGCCAGCAGCTTAGCGCGGATTAGCGGGAGAGGGGTCAACAATGAGCAGTTCTTC. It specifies CASSLARISGRGVNNEQFF.

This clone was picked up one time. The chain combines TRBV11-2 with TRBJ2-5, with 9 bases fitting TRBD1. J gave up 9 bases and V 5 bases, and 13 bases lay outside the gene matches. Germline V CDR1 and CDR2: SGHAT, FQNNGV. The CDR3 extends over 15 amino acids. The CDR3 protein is CASSRTGTGSQAQYF. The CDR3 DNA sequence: TGTGCCAGCAGCCGAACCGGGACAGGGAGTCAAGCCCAGTACTTC.

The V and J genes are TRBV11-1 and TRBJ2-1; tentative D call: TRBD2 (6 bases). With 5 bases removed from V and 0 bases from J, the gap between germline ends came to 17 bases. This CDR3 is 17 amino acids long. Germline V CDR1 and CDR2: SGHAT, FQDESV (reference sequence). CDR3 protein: CASSAREGGVSYNEQFF. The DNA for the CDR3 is TGTGCCAGCAGCGCAAGAGAGGGCGGGGTCTCCTACAATGAGCAGTTCTTC.

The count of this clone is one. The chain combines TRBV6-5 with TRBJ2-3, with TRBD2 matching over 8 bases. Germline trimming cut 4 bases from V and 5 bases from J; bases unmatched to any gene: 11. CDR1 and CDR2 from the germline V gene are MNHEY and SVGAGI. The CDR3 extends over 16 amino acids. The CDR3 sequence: CASSLVAGGHQDTQYF. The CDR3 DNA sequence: TGTGCCAGCAGTTTAGTGGCGGGGGGCCATCAAGATACGCAGTATTTT.

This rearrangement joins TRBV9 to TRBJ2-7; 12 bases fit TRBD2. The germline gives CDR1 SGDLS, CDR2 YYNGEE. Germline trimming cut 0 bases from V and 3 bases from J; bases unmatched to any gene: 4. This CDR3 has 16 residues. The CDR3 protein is CASSVASGGADYEQYF. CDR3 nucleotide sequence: TGTGCCAGCAGCGTAGCTAGCGGGGGGGCTGACTACGAGCAGTACTTC.

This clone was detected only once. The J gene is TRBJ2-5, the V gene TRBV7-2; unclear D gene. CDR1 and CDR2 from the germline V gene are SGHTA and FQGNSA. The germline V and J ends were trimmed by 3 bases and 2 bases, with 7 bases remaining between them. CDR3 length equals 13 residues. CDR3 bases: TGTGCCAGCAGCTTGGGCAGACAAGAGACCCAGTACTTC. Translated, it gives CASSLGRQETQYF.

The CDR3 coding sequence is TGTGCCATCAGTGAGTCCCCGGAACTGGAGAGAGGCTACACCTTC. Its protein is CAISESPELERGYTF. The chain recombines TRBV10-3 with TRBJ1-2, with D unresolved. With 0 bases removed from V and 8 bases from J, the gap between germline ends came to 16 bases. This CDR3 comprises 15 residues. Germline CDR1 and CDR2: ENHRY and SYGVKD.

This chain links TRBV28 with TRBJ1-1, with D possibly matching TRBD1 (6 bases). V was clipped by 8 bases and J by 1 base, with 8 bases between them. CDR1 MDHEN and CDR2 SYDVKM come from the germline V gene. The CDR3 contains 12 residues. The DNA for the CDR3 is TGTGCCAGCTCACAGGGGAACACTGAAGCTTTCTTT. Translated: CASSQGNTEAFF.

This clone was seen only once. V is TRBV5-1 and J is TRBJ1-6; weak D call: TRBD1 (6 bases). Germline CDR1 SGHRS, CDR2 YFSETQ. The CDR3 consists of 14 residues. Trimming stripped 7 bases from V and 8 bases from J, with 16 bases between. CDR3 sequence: CASCWGGTDSPLHF. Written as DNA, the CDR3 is TGCGCCAGCTGCTGGGGGGGCACGGATTCACCCCTCCACTTT.

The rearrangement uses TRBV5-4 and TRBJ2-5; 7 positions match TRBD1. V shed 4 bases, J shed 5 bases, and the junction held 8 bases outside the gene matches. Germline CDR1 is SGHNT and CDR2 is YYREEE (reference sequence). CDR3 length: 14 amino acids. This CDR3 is CASSRETGVETQYF. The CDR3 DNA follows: TGTGCCAGCAGCCGAGAAACAGGGGTGGAGACCCAGTACTTC.

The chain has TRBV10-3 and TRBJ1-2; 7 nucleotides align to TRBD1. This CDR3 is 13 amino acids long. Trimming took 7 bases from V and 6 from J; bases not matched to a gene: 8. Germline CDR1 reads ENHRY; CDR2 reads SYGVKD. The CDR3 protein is CAIIQNRGDGYTF. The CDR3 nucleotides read TGTGCCATCATCCAAAACAGGGGAGATGGCTACACCTTC.

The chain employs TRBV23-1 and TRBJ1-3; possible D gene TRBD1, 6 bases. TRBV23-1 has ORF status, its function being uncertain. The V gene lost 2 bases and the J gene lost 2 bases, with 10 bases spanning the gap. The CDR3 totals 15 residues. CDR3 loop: CASSQAGQTGNTIYF. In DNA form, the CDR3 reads TGCGCCAGCAGTCAAGCCGGACAGACTGGAAACACCATATATTTT.

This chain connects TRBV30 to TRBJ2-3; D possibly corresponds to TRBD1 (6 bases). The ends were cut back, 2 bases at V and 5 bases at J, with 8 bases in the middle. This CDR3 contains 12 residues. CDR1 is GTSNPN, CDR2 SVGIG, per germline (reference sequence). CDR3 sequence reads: CAWSKGEDTQYF. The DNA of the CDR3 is TGTGCCTGGAGTAAGGGGGAAGATACGCAGTATTTT.